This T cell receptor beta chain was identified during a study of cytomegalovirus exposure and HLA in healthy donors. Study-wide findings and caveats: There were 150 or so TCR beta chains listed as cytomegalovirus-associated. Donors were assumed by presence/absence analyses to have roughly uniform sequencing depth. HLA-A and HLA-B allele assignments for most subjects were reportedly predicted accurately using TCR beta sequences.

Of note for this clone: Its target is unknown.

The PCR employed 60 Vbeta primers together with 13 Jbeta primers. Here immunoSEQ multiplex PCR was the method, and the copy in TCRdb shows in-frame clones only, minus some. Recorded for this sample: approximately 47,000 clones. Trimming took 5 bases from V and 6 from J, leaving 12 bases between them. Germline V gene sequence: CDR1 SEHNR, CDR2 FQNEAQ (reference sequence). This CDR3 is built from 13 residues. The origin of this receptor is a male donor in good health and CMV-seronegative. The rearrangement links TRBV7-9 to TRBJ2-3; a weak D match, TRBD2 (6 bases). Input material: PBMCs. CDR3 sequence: CASSPQGLDTQYF. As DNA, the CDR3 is TGTGCCAGCAGCCCGCAGGGACTTGATACGCAGTATTTT.